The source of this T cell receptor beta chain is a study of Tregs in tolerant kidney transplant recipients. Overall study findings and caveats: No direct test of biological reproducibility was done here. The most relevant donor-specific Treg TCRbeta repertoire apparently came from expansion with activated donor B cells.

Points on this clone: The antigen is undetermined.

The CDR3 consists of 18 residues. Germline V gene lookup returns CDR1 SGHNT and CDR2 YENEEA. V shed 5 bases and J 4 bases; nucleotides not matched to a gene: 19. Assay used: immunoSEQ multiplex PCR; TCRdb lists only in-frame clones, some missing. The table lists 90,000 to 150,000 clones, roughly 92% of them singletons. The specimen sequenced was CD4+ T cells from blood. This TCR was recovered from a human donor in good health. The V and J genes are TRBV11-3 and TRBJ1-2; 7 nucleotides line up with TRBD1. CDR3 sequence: CASSRPKMSRQGAYGYTF. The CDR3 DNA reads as TGTGCCAGCAGCCGACCAAAGATGTCGCGACAGGGTGCCTATGGCTACACCTTC.